The 2 T cell receptor beta chains listed next were all sequenced from one sample in a study of shared clonotypes between healthy human individuals. Using immunoSEQ multiplex PCR, the repertoire was profiled, and TCRdb retains in-frame clones only, with some absent. Of about 2.1 million clones listed, over 85% are singletons. CD45RO negativity and positive selection for CCR7 defined naive CD8 cells, a population that excluded terminally differentiated effector memory CD45RA+ cells. The sample taken for sequencing was naive CD8+ T cells from PBMCs. The source is a man aged 18 to 30 in good health. Some clones in this sample may be carry-over from other donors' samples.

This chain uses TRBV30 with TRBJ2-7; 8 positions agree with TRBD2. The CDR3 contains 14 residues. Germline V lookup: CDR1 GTSNPN, CDR2 SVGIG (reference sequence). J was trimmed by 5 bases and V by 0 bases; bases with no gene match: 6. The CDR3 DNA sequence: TGTGCCTGGAGTGTAGCGGGAGTGATCAACGAGCAGTACTTC. This encodes CAWSVAGVINEQYF.

The chain is built from TRBV6-1 and TRBJ1-2; D unclear. V lost 2 bases and J lost 3, with 13 bases in between. Germline-derived CDR1 and CDR2 are MNHNS and SASEGT. This CDR3 is built from 15 residues. CDR3 residues: CASSEWVGSYYGYTF. The CDR3 DNA reads TGTGCCAGCAGTGAATGGGTTGGGTCTTACTATGGCTACACCTTC.